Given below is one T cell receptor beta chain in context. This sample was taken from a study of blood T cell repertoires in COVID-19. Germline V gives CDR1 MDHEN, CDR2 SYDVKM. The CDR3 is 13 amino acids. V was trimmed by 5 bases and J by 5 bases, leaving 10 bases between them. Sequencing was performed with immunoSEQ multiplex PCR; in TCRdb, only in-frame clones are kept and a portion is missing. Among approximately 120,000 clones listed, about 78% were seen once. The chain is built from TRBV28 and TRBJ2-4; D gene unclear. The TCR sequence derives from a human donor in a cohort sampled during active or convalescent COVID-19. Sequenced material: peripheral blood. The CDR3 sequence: CASSAYRENIQYF. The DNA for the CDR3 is TGTGCCAGCAGTGCCTATCGAGAAAACATTCAGTACTTC.